This is a list of T cell receptor beta chains from one sample in a study of T cell responses to AZD1222 COVID-19 vaccine. The assay was immunoSEQ multiplex PCR, and TCRdb's table has in-frame clones only and misses some. The sample lists about 76,000 clones; more than 70% were seen once. The sample in question was peripheral blood, obtained on day 0 of AZD1222 vaccination. These receptors originate from an adult in good health. The CDR3 runs from the conserved cysteine through the conserved F or W. Fields, in order: clone size, J gene, V gene, D gene, CDR3 DNA, CDR3 protein. D genes are given only for firm matches. Size is omitted from some rows. Given values are once, few, many or a class for expanded clones.

>-|TRBJ2-2|TRBV10-3|TRBD1
TGTGCCAGCGGACAGGTCGCGAACACCGGGGAGCTGTTTTTT
CASGQVANTGELFF
>-|TRBJ2-5|TRBV12-3/TRBV12-4|-
TGTGCCAGCAGTCCTGGGAGGCAAGAGACCCAGTACTTC
CASSPGRQETQYF
>-|TRBJ2-1|TRBV5-1|TRBD2
TGCGCCAGCAGCCGACAGGGGACTAGCGGGGGGCCACGACTTGTCAATGAGCAGTTCTTC
CASSRQGTSGGPRLVNEQFF
>-|TRBJ2-1|TRBV5-4|TRBD2
TGTGCCAGCAGCCCCTCGACTAGCGGCCTCGTTGGGTACAATGAGCAGTTCTTC
CASSPSTSGLVGYNEQFF
>-|TRBJ1-1|TRBV7-2|TRBD1
TGTGCCAGCAGCTTAGCCACAGGACAGGGGAACACTGAAGCTTTCTTT
CASSLATGQGNTEAFF
>-|TRBJ2-1|TRBV6-5|TRBD1
TGTGCCAGCAGCCGGCCGGGACAGGCAGAGAATGAGCAGTTCTTC
CASSRPGQAENEQFF
>-|TRBJ2-2|TRBV28|TRBD1
TGTGCCAGCAGTTGGGGGGACAGGGATACCGGGGAGCTGTTTTTT
CASSWGDRDTGELFF
>-|TRBJ1-1|TRBV25-1|TRBD1
TGTGCCAGCCCAACCCGGACAGGGAGGAACACTGAAGCTTTCTTT
CASPTRTGRNTEAFF
>-|TRBJ1-1|TRBV7-6|-
TGTGCCAGCAGCTTAAAACAGGGATACACTGAAGCTTTCTTT
CASSLKQGYTEAFF
>-|TRBJ2-3|TRBV5-4|TRBD2
TGTGCCAGCAGCTTGGGACTAGCGGGGGGATATTCTAGCACAGATACGCAGTATTTT
CASSLGLAGGYSSTDTQYF
>-|TRBJ1-5|TRBV7-9|-
TGTGCCAGCAGCTTAGGAGGGTCGGGGTATCAGCCCCAGCATTTT
CASSLGGSGYQPQHF
>-|TRBJ1-2|TRBV27|-
TGTGCCAGCTCCCTACGAGGATCTCCTGGCTACACCTTC
CASSLRGSPGYTF
>-|TRBJ2-1|TRBV21-1|-
TGTGCCAGCAGCAAAGGAACGTATGGAGGTGAGCAGTTCTTC
CASSKGTYGGEQFF
>few|TRBJ1-6|TRBV6-2/TRBV6-3|TRBD1
TGTGCCAGCAGTTGGATCCCCACAGGGGGTGGTTCACCCCTCCACTTT
CASSWIPTGGGSPLHF
>-|TRBJ1-3|TRBV11-2|TRBD1
TGTGCCAGCAGCTTAGGGACAGGGATCGGAAACACCATATATTTT
CASSLGTGIGNTIYF
>-|TRBJ2-7|TRBV28|-
TGTGCCAGCAGTTTAGGGGTTTACAGCGTGGGGCAGTACTTC
CASSLGVYSVGQYF
>-|TRBJ2-5|TRBV21-1|-
TGTGCCAGCAGCAAAGCGCTGAAGACCAGGACTAGCGCGGGAACCCAAGAGACCCAGTACTTC
CASSKALKTRTSAGTQETQYF
>-|TRBJ1-1|TRBV5-4|TRBD1
TGTGCCAGCAGCTTGGATTCAGGGGGCGCGGACACTGAAGCTTTCTTT
CASSLDSGGADTEAFF